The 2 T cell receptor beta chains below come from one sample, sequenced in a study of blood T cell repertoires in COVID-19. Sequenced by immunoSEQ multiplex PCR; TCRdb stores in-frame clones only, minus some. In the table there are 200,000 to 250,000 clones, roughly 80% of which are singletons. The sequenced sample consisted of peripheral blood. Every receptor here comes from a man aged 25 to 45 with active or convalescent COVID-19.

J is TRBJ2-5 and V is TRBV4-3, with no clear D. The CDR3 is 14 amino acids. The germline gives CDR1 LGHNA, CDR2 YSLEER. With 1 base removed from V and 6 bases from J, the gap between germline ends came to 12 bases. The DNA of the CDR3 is TGCGCCAGCAGCCAAGGCCAGAATGGCCAGACCCAGTACTTC. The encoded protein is CASSQGQNGQTQYF.

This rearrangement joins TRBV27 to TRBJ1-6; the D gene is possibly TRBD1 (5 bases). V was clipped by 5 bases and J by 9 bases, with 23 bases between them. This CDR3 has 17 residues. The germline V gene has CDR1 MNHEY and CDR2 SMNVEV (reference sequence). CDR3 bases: TGTGCCAGCAGTCCTACGGACCCGCGGGGCTGGGGTTCACCCCTCCACTTT. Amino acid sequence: CASSPTDPRGWGSPLHF.